These T cell receptor beta chains were read from a single sample in a study of blood T cell repertoires in COVID-19. Some clones are missing from TCRdb's copy, which holds only in-frame ones; the method was immunoSEQ multiplex PCR. The repertoire has roughly 29,000 clones, roughly nine tenths of them found once; the top ten carry over 8.5%. The sequenced material came from peripheral blood. These TCRs come from a human donor in a cohort sampled during active COVID-19. Each CDR3 is given with its conserved first and last residue. A D gene is named only where the DNA matches it firmly. Clone sizes are given selectively: once, few, many, or a class where the clone is expanded.

>-|15|-|TRBJ2-7|TRBV18
CASSPPGQPRGEQYF
TGTGCCAGCTCACCACCGGGACAACCGAGAGGGGAGCAGTACTTC
>-|15|-|TRBJ2-3|TRBV24-1
CATSGTAERGDTQYF
TGTGCCACCAGTGGGACAGCGGAACGTGGAGATACGCAGTATTTT
>-|13|TRBD1|TRBJ1-6|TRBV6-5
CAIRTGDNSPLHF
TGTGCCATCCGGACAGGGGATAATTCACCCCTCCACTTT
>-|14|-|TRBJ1-2|TRBV6-1
CASSEGGEGYGYTF
TGTGCCAGCAGTGAAGGGGGAGAAGGGTATGGCTACACCTTC
>once|15|TRBD1|TRBJ2-1|TRBV9
CASSVDGQGAREQFF
TGTGCCAGCAGCGTAGATGGACAGGGGGCTAGGGAGCAGTTCTTC
>-|14|TRBD1|TRBJ2-5|TRBV6-5
CASRDRGRQETQYF
TGTGCCAGCAGGGACAGGGGACGGCAAGAGACCCAGTACTTC
>-|16|TRBD2|TRBJ2-1|TRBV24-1
CATSDGLAGDRNEQFF
TGTGCCACCAGTGACGGACTAGCGGGAGACAGAAATGAGCAGTTCTTC
>-|16|TRBD2|TRBJ2-3|TRBV10-1
CASSESSSGGLFMQYF
TGCGCCAGCAGTGAGTCGAGTAGCGGGGGCCTGTTTATGCAGTATTTT
>-|17|-|TRBJ1-3|TRBV3-1/TRBV3-2
CASSQEFVSSSGNTIYF
TGTGCCAGCAGCCAAGAATTTGTTAGTTCCTCTGGAAACACCATATATTTT
>-|16|TRBD2|TRBJ2-3|TRBV27
CASRPGTSGGADTQYF
TGTGCCAGCAGACCTGGGACTAGCGGGGGGGCAGATACGCAGTATTTT
>-|16|-|TRBJ1-2|TRBV4-1
CASSQVEGKKNYGYTF
TGCGCCAGCAGCCAAGTGGAGGGAAAGAAAAACTATGGCTACACCTTC
>-|15|-|TRBJ2-4|TRBV1
CTSSQMGPPANIQYF
TGCACCAGCAGCCAGATGGGGCCACCAGCAAACATTCAGTACTTC
>-|15|-|TRBJ2-3|TRBV2
CASSVGGGRTDTQYF
TGTGCCAGCAGTGTAGGGGGGGGGCGAACAGATACGCAGTATTTT
>-|16|TRBD2|TRBJ2-3|TRBV30
CAWSIPTSGGPGTQYF
TGTGCCTGGAGTATCCCGACTAGCGGGGGGCCCGGTACGCAGTATTTT
>-|13|-|TRBJ2-1|TRBV10-2
CAMAETSYNEQFF
TGCGCCATGGCCGAGACTAGTTACAATGAGCAGTTCTTC
>once|13|-|TRBJ2-1|TRBV30
CAWSVQAYNEQFF
TGTGCCTGGAGTGTACAAGCCTACAATGAGCAGTTCTTC
>-|15|TRBD1|TRBJ1-6|TRBV6-5
CASNTGGASNSPLHF
TGTGCCAGCAATACAGGGGGCGCTTCCAATTCACCCCTCCACTTT
>-|14|TRBD1|TRBJ2-7|TRBV27
CASTSDRGNYEQYF
TGTGCCAGCACCTCTGACAGGGGGAACTACGAGCAGTACTTC
>-|15|-|TRBJ2-7|TRBV27
CASSTTGISTYEQYF
TGTGCCAGCAGTACCACAGGGATTTCCACCTACGAGCAGTACTTC